The present entry profiles one T cell receptor (beta chain) with its context. The source of the sample is a study of T cell responses to AZD1222 COVID-19 vaccine. Using immunoSEQ multiplex PCR, the repertoire was profiled, and TCRdb retains in-frame clones only, with some absent. The table lists about 120,000 clones, approximately 86% of them singletons. The CDR3 covers 16 residues. Trimming removed 4 bases from V and 2 bases from J, with 16 bases in between. Germline V gene sequence: CDR1 SGHVS, CDR2 FQNEAQ. The material sequenced was peripheral blood, taken 28 days after the second AZD1222 dose. The clonotype comes from an adult who received the AZD1222 COVID-19 vaccine. The rearrangement uses TRBV7-8 and TRBJ2-3; a possible D gene is TRBD1 (7 bases). Here the CDR3 reads CASSSLRDRLTDTQYF. In DNA, the CDR3 is TGTGCCAGCAGCTCTTTGCGGGACAGACTCACAGATACGCAGTATTTT. The whole variable domain, remainder taken from reference TRBV7-8 and TRBJ2-3, is GAGVSQSPRYKVAKRGQDVALRCDPISGHVSLFWYQQALGQGPEFLTYFQNEAQLDKSGLPSDRFFAERPEGSVSTLKIQRTQQEDSAVYLCASSSLRDRLTDTQYFGPGTRLTVL.